The clone carrying this TCR beta chain was detected many times. Exclusion of patients followed from uncontrolled infection, other autoimmune disease, pregnancy or lactation. Orbital computed tomography, thyroid ultrasound, serum thyroxine and TRAb, and clinical symptoms together informed the diagnoses. From RNA transcripts, TCR beta CDR3 regions were amplified. First-round RT-PCR targeting the TCR CDR3 was performed with the HTBI primer set. MiXCR, run by TCRdb on the multiplex PCR reads, gives a single entry per CDR3 protein. The table has nearly 250,000 distinct CDR3 sequences, roughly 17% seen once. V lost 8 bases to trimming and J lost 3 bases, with 14 bases between them. CDR3 length equals 13 residues. CDR1 and CDR2 from the germline V gene are ENHRY and SYGVKD. The entry originates in a study of T cells in Graves' hyperthyroidism and ophthalmopathy.

The V call is TRBV10-3, the J call TRBJ2-7; D perhaps matches TRBD2 (5 bases). The source is a woman under 30 with Graves' ophthalmopathy. The sample taken for sequencing was blood. As DNA, the CDR3 is TGTGCCATCGGAGAGGGTTTAAACTACGAGCAGTACTTC. Amino acid sequence: CAIGEGLNYEQYF.